The 17 T cell receptor beta chains presented below share a single source sample, sequenced in a study of blood T cell repertoires in COVID-19 (dated by TCRdb to about 2020). The library was prepared using the immunoSEQ multiplex PCR assay. This is the immuneACCESS table as TCRdb keeps it, with only in-frame sequences that have V and J called. A part of the clones is gone; compared with another copy, unresolved V genes explain less than half, and the rest is unexplained. In this sample the table shows some 530,000 clones, 80% to 90% of which occur a single time. Approximately 3.4% of the sample goes to the ten largest clones. Sample: peripheral blood. The source is a human donor in a cohort sampled during active COVID-19.

The rearrangement joins TRBV7-2 to TRBJ2-3; the match to TRBD1 covers 9 bases. CDR1 and CDR2 from the germline V gene are SGHTA and FQGNSA. The CDR3 loop spans 16 amino acids. Trimming removed 5 bases from V and 3 bases from J; junction bases left unmatched: 9. The CDR3 DNA is TGTGCCAGCAGCCTCCGCCGGGACAGGGTAACAGATACGCAGTATTTT. It translates to CASSLRRDRVTDTQYF.

The V gene is TRBV5-1, the J gene TRBJ2-3; TRBD1 is a possible D gene (5 bases). The CDR3 runs 14 residues. Germline V gives CDR1 SGHRS, CDR2 YFSETQ. Trimming took off 3 bases at V and 3 bases at J, with 11 bases between the two ends. DNA of the CDR3: TGCGCCAGCAGCTCCCAGGGTGGGACAGATACGCAGTATTTT. This codes for CASSSQGGTDTQYF. Using reference TRBV5-1 and TRBJ2-3 for the parts outside the CDR3, the full variable domain is KAGVTQTPRYLIKTRGQQVTLSCSPISGHRSVSWYQQTPGQGLQFLFEYFSETQRNKGNFPGRFSGRQFSNSRSEMNVSTLELGDSALYLCASSSQGGTDTQYFGPGTRLTVL.

The chain uses TRBV30 and TRBJ2-7; 7 bases are a match to TRBD2. CDR1 and CDR2 (germline): GTSNPN, SVGIG (reference sequence). This CDR3 has 13 residues. With 2 bases clipped from V and 1 base from J, the junction kept 2 bases outside the gene matches. In DNA form, the CDR3 reads TGTGCCTGGAGTACGGGGGGATCCTACGAGCAGTACTTC. Translated: CAWSTGGSYEQYF.

This chain links TRBV11-2 with TRBJ2-3; 8 bases align to TRBD2. The V and J ends lost 5 bases and 1 base, in that order; junction bases with no gene match: 17. CDR3 length: 19 amino acids. Germline CDR1 SGHAT, CDR2 FQNNGV. CDR3 in DNA: TGTGCCAGCAGCCTCTTAGGGAAGGGACTAGGCTTCGGCACAGATACGCAGTATTTT. Protein: CASSLLGKGLGFGTDTQYF.

This chain connects TRBV9 to TRBJ2-5; 11 bases fit TRBD2. V lost 0 bases to trimming and J lost 4 bases; unmatched junction nucleotides: 2. There are 15 residues in the CDR3. Germline values: CDR1 SGDLS, CDR2 YYNGEE. CDR3 DNA: TGTGCCAGCAGCGTAGGCACTAGCGGGAGAGAGACCCAGTACTTC. Translated: CASSVGTSGRETQYF.

The V gene is TRBV30, the J gene TRBJ2-7; 7 nucleotides align to TRBD1. V trimming: 4 bases; J trimming: 4 bases; junction bases outside the gene matches: 7. This CDR3 comprises 13 residues. CDR1 is GTSNPN and CDR2 is SVGIG in the germline V gene (reference sequence). The DNA of the CDR3 is TGTGCCTGGAATACTCGACAGGGTTACGAGCAGTACTTC. Its protein product is CAWNTRQGYEQYF.

The rearrangement joins TRBV2 to TRBJ2-1; TRBD2 matches at 11 bases. Trimming took 5 bases from V and 4 from J; bases not matched to a gene: 4. From germline, CDR1 is SNHLY and CDR2 FYNNEI. This CDR3 has 15 amino acids. This CDR3 reads CASSTGTSGYNEQFF. Here the CDR3 DNA reads TGTGCCAGCAGTACCGGGACTAGCGGATACAATGAGCAGTTCTTC.

This clone was picked up a small number of times. The chain recombines TRBV19 with TRBJ1-1, with TRBD1 matching 8 bases. V lost 6 bases, J lost 4 bases, and 7 bases stayed unmatched. Germline CDR1 is LNHDA and CDR2 is SQIVND (reference sequence). This CDR3 is built from 14 residues. The CDR3 DNA sequence: TGTGCCAGTAGGCTTCAGGGGGCTGCCACTGAAGCTTTCTTT. Its translation: CASRLQGAATEAFF.

The rearrangement uses TRBV21-1 and TRBJ2-2; the DNA was not compared with TRBD1, the D call given in the table. TRBV21-1 is labeled a pseudogene. CDR3 length: 17 residues. CDR3 nucleotide sequence: TGTGCCAGCAGCAAAGAGCGAAGACAGGGGTACACCGGGGAGCTGTTTTTT. Its translation is CASSKERRQGYTGELFF.

The chain recombines TRBV19 with TRBJ1-2; 7 bases align to TRBD1. The junction had 6 bases not matched to a gene; V was cut back by 5 bases and J by 6 bases. CDR1 and CDR2 from the germline V gene are LNHDA and SQIVND (reference sequence). This CDR3 region has 13 residues. The CDR3 DNA reads as TGTGCCAGTAGTCCAACAGGGGCCGATGGCTACACCTTC. It yields the protein CASSPTGADGYTF.

The chain recombines TRBV5-4 with TRBJ2-2; 13 bases are shared with TRBD2. With 5 bases clipped from V and 6 bases from J, the junction kept 13 bases outside the gene matches. The germline V gene encodes CDR1 SGHNT and CDR2 YYREEE (reference sequence). CDR3 length: 18 amino acids. CDR3 coding DNA: TGTGCCAGCAGTCTAGGACAGAGACTAGCGGGAGGCCCCGGGGAGCTGTTTTTT. Its translation: CASSLGQRLAGGPGELFF.

V and J are TRBV2 and TRBJ2-5; TRBD1 might be the D (5 bases). From germline, CDR1 is SNHLY and CDR2 FYNNEI. The CDR3 spans 12 residues. V was trimmed by 8 bases and J by 4 bases, leaving 11 bases between them. CDR3 coding DNA: TGTGCCAGCGTTAGGGGTGGAGAGACCCAGTACTTC. Translated: CASVRGGETQYF.

V usage is TRBV19 and J usage is TRBJ2-1, with D tentatively TRBD2 (6 bases). The V gene lost 9 bases and the J gene lost 6 bases, with 12 bases spanning the gap. The CDR3 has 12 residues. Germline-derived CDR1 and CDR2 are LNHDA and SQIVND (reference sequence). CDR3 region: CASLARPNEQFF. The CDR3, as DNA: TGTGCCAGCCTAGCGAGGCCCAATGAGCAGTTCTTC.

Comment on this clone: In the same sample, other DNA sequences code for this CDR3. The genes are TRBV19 and TRBJ1-2; 7 bases map to TRBD1. This CDR3 is built from 14 residues. Looked up from germline, CDR1 is LNHDA and CDR2 is SQIVND (reference sequence). Losses at the gene ends were 5 bases for V and 1 base for J; bases not matched to a gene: 4. CDR3 in DNA: TGTGCCAGTAGTCGGGACAGCCTTAACTATGGCTACACCTTC. Its translation is CASSRDSLNYGYTF. The variable domain in full, with the rest retrieved from reference TRBV19 and TRBJ1-2, is DGGITQSPKYLFRKEGQNVTLSCEQNLNHDAMYWYRQDPGQGLRLIYYSQIVNDFQKGDIAEGYSVSREKKESFPLTVTSAQKNPTAFYLCASSRDSLNYGYTFGSGTRLTVV.

This chain connects TRBV6-5 to TRBJ1-1; D is unclear. This CDR3 is built from 11 residues. Per germline, CDR1 MNHEY and CDR2 SVGAGI. V was shortened by 7 bases and J by 1 base, with 4 bases between the two germline ends. The CDR3 coding sequence is TGTGCCAGCAAGCGGAACACTGAAGCTTTCTTT. This sequence encodes CASKRNTEAFF.

The chain joins TRBV11-2 to TRBJ2-5; D is perhaps TRBD2 (5 bases). The CDR3 runs to 14 residues. Per the germline V gene, CDR1 is SGHAT and CDR2 is FQNNGV. Trimming stripped 5 bases from V and 8 bases from J, with 18 bases between. CDR3 residues: CASSQRLTSVTQYF. DNA for the CDR3: TGTGCCAGCAGCCAAAGACTAACCTCCGTTACCCAGTACTTC.

This chain connects TRBV19 to TRBJ1-5, with a tentative D call TRBD1 (5 bases). Germline loops: CDR1 LNHDA, CDR2 SQIVND (reference sequence). V was cut by 3 bases and J by 7 bases, with 10 bases left in between. The CDR3 is 13 amino acids. CDR3 DNA sequence: TGTGCCAGTAGTATTTCGGGGGAACAGCCCCAGCATTTT. Protein: CASSISGEQPQHF.